This T cell receptor beta chain was sequenced for a study of blood T cell repertoires in COVID-19. Generated by immunoSEQ multiplex PCR, the TCRdb table keeps only in-frame clones and is missing some. The sample has tens of thousands of clones, roughly 90% seen once. CDR1 is SEHNR, CDR2 FQNEAQ, per germline (reference sequence). Deletions cut 1 base from V and 5 bases from J, with 5 bases between. This CDR3 region has 12 residues. V usage is TRBV7-9 and J usage is TRBJ2-5; D gene uncertain. Material for sequencing was peripheral blood. The sequence derives from a human donor with active COVID-19. The donor label of this sample is uncertain. CDR3 amino acids: CASSLEEETQYF. The CDR3 nucleotides are TGTGCCAGCAGCTTAGAGGAGGAGACCCAGTACTTC.